This T cell receptor (beta chain) was sequenced during a study of blood T cell repertoires in COVID-19. Study-wide context: Italy, Spain and the United States were the sources of the convalescent and acute COVID-19 samples. Sources were T cells, B-cell-depleted T cells, or PBMCs; the material itself was cDNA or gDNA.

Trimming took 2 bases from V and 0 from J; bases not matched to a gene: 11. This CDR3 spans 20 amino acids. Germline lookup yields CDR1 MNHNS and CDR2 SASEGT. The authors' processing: Researchers report that nucleated cell counts were estimated from reference gene primer amplification. Clones were read by immunoSEQ multiplex PCR, and TCRdb kept only the in-frame ones, dropping some. Clone size and V and J calls were adopted from that table, with D and trimming inferred from the DNA. The sample holds 130,000 to 150,000 clones, approximately 91% seen once. Sequencing was done on a sample of peripheral blood. This chain links TRBV6-1 with TRBJ1-3, with 12 bases lining up with TRBD1. This receptor was obtained from a man between 65 and 85 years old with acute or convalescent COVID-19. CDR3 nucleotide sequence: TGTGCCAGCAGTGAAACTCCGGGACAGGGGGCTTTTTACTCTGGAAACACCATATATTTT. Translation gives CASSETPGQGAFYSGNTIYF.